The 9 T cell receptor beta chains presented below share a single source sample, sequenced in a study of OX40 agonist ivuxolimab in advanced cancers. Clones were sequenced by immunoSEQ multiplex PCR, and TCRdb holds only the in-frame ones, with some missing. This sample has more than 75,000 clones, with roughly 88% found just once. Sequences were derived from CD4+ or CD8+ T cells sorted from blood, sampled in a trial of the OX40 agonist ivuxolimab. The source is an adult with an advanced solid tumor such as melanoma, head and neck, liver or kidney cancer.

The rearrangement links TRBV27 to TRBJ1-4; 7 nucleotides match TRBD1. V lost 6 bases to trimming and J lost 8 bases; unmatched junction nucleotides: 12. The CDR3 runs 15 residues. Germline V CDR1 and CDR2: MNHEY, SMNVEV (reference sequence). The CDR3 DNA reads as TGTGCCAGCAGCGCGCCCGCGACAGGGCTGGAAAAACTGTTTTTT. Protein product: CASSAPATGLEKLFF.

The J gene is TRBJ2-1, the V gene TRBV29-1, with D maybe TRBD2 (6 bases). Germline CDR1 is SQVTM and CDR2 is ANQGSEA. The V end was cut by 3 bases, the J end by 5 bases, with 8 bases between. The CDR3 runs 12 residues. CDR3 in amino acids: CSVERGDNEQFF. Here the CDR3 DNA reads TGCAGCGTTGAGCGGGGTGACAATGAGCAGTTCTTC.

This clone was observed a few times. The chain couples TRBV11-2 to TRBJ2-3; 7 bases are shared with TRBD2. The germline V gene encodes CDR1 SGHAT and CDR2 FQNNGV. The CDR3 consists of 16 residues. With 1 base clipped from V and 5 bases from J, the junction kept 9 bases outside the gene matches. CDR3 bases: TGTGCCAGCAGCTTAGGGGGGAGGGGCCGAGGAGATACGCAGTATTTT. Protein product: CASSLGGRGRGDTQYF.

The chain carries TRBV5-6 and TRBJ2-7; 7 positions agree with TRBD2. The CDR3 sequence is 16 residues long. Germline trimming cut 0 bases from V and 1 base from J; bases unmatched to any gene: 7. Looked up from germline, CDR1 is SGHDT and CDR2 is YYEEEE. CDR3 bases: TGTGCCAGCAGCTTGGAGGCGGGAGACCCTTCCTACGAGCAGTACTTC. Its translation: CASSLEAGDPSYEQYF.

The chain couples TRBV11-2 to TRBJ1-2, with TRBD1 identical over 8 bases. The junction had 7 bases not matched to a gene; V was cut back by 5 bases and J by 8 bases. From germline, CDR1 is SGHAT and CDR2 FQNNGV. CDR3 length: 13 amino acids. CDR3 coding DNA: TGTGCCAGCAGCCCCCAGGGGGCAGGAGGCTACACCTTC. Its protein product is CASSPQGAGGYTF.

In this sample, this clone turned up a few times. The V and J genes are TRBV30 and TRBJ1-2, with TRBD1 matching 8 bases. V shed 4 bases, J shed 8 bases, and the junction held 6 bases outside the gene matches. The length of the CDR3 is 12 residues. Germline values: CDR1 GTSNPN, CDR2 SVGIG (reference sequence). The CDR3 region is CAWTGTGGGYTF. The CDR3 DNA reads TGTGCCTGGACCGGGACAGGCGGAGGCTACACCTTC.

This clone showed up just once. J is TRBJ2-7 and V is TRBV6-6; 13 bases map to TRBD2. The ends lost 7 bases at V and 6 bases at J; junction bases unmatched: 6. The CDR3 sequence is 14 residues long. Germline CDR1 is MNHNY and CDR2 is SVGAGI (reference sequence). CDR3 residues: CASKSGLAGVEQYF. The CDR3 DNA reads as TGTGCCAGCAAGAGTGGACTAGCGGGAGTCGAGCAGTACTTC.

The V gene is TRBV11-2, the J gene TRBJ2-6, with 11 bases that match TRBD1. Germline V gives CDR1 SGHAT, CDR2 FQNNGV. Losses at the gene ends were 1 base for V and 1 base for J; bases not matched to a gene: 3. This CDR3 is 18 amino acids long. In DNA, the CDR3 is TGTGCCAGCAGCTTAGGGGACAGGGGGTTATCTGGGGCCAACGTCCTGACTTTC. Translated: CASSLGDRGLSGANVLTF.

V gene TRBV30 combines with J gene TRBJ2-3, with D maybe TRBD1 (5 bases). Between the trimmed V and J ends, which lost 5 bases and 0 bases, there was a span of 15 bases. The CDR3 consists of 15 residues. Looked up from germline, CDR1 is GTSNPN and CDR2 is SVGIG (reference sequence). The CDR3 DNA is TGTGCCTGGGGGGCAGACCCATCTAGCACAGATACGCAGTATTTT. Translation gives CAWGADPSSTDTQYF.